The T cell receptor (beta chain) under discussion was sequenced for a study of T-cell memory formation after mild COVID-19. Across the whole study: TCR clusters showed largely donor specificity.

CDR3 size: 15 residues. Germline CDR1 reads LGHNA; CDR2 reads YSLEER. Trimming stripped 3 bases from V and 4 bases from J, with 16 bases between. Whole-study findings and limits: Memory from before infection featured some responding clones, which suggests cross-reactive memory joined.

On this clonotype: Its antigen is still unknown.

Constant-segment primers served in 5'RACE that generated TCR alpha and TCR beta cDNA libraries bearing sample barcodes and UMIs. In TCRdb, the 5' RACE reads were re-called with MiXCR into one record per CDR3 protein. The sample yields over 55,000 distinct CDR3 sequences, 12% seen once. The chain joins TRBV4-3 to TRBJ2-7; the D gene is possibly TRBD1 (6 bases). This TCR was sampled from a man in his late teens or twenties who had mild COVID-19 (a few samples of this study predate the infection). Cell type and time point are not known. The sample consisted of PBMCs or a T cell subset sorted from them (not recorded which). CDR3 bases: TGCGCCAGCAGCCACGATCCGGGACACCCTTACGAGCAGTACTTC. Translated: CASSHDPGHPYEQYF.